Each of the 14 T cell receptor beta chains below was sequenced from the same sample in a study of early T cells in non-severe SARS-CoV-2 infection. TCRdb ran MiXCR on the 5' RACE reads and lists one entry per CDR3 protein. The table includes 40,000 to 55,000 distinct CDR3 sequences, 13% detected once. Sample: whole blood. These receptors were collected from an adult who was a healthcare worker with PCR-confirmed SARS-CoV-2 infection or an uninfected control (not recorded which).

The chain uses TRBV6-2 or TRBV6-3 and TRBJ2-3; 12 positions match TRBD2. The CDR3 extends over 16 amino acids. Germline V gene sequence: CDR1 MNHEY, CDR2 SVGEGT. V lost 6 bases and J lost 6; bases outside the gene matches: 10. The CDR3 DNA reads TGTGCCAGCAGGCCTAGCGGGAGGGCCATGTCGGATACGCAGTATTTT. This sequence encodes CASRPSGRAMSDTQYF.

The table lists this clonotype with many counts. This chain links TRBV7-3 with TRBJ1-2; D gene ambiguous. The V and J ends lost 8 bases and 5 bases respectively, with 9 bases between them. This CDR3 spans 11 amino acids. CDR1 SGHTA and CDR2 FQGTGA come from the germline V gene. CDR3 sequence reads: CASGDAYGYTF. CDR3 nucleotide sequence: TGTGCCAGCGGCGACGCTTATGGCTACACCTTC. Together with reference TRBV7-3 and TRBJ1-2, the CDR3 gives the full variable domain: GAGVSQTPSNKVTEKGKYVELRCDPISGHTALYWYRQSLGQGPEFLIYFQGTGAADDSGLPNDRFFAVRPEGSVSTLKIQRTERGDSAVYLCASGDAYGYTFGSGTRLTVV.

There are many counts of this clonotype. This sequence joins TRBV20-1 and TRBJ2-5; 7 bases match TRBD2. The CDR3 extends over 14 amino acids. Germline V lookup: CDR1 DFQATT, CDR2 SNEGSKA (reference sequence). V lost 5 bases to trimming and J lost 4 bases; unmatched junction nucleotides: 10. CDR3 loop: CSARPNLAGETQYF. As DNA, the CDR3 is TGCAGTGCTCGGCCCAACTTAGCGGGAGAGACCCAGTACTTC.

This clonotype was recorded many times. This chain uses TRBV29-1 with TRBJ1-2; D remains ambiguous. Trimming took 4 bases from V and 4 from J, leaving 10 bases between them. Germline CDR1 SQVTM, CDR2 ANQGSEA. The CDR3 is made up of 12 amino acids. The CDR3 reads CSVGEGGYGYTF. CDR3 nucleotides: TGCAGCGTTGGTGAGGGAGGCTATGGCTACACCTTC.

V and J are TRBV2 and TRBJ2-1, with D possibly called TRBD1 or TRBD2 (5 bases each). V lost 6 bases to trimming and J lost 9 bases, with 18 bases between them. Germline CDR1 is SNHLY and CDR2 is FYNNEI. The CDR3 has 14 residues. In nucleotides, the CDR3 is TGTGCCAGCAGGCAGGGACGAGCAGGATCTGAGCAGTTCTTC. Protein sequence: CASRQGRAGSEQFF.

This clonotype occurred many times. In DNA form, the CDR3 reads TGTGCCAGCAGCCCGCGACGACAACTTCGGGACAGGCCGACCTCCTACAATGAGCAGTTCTTC. It yields the protein CASSPRRQLRDRPTSYNEQFF. J is TRBJ2-1 and V is TRBV14; 8 nucleotides agree with TRBD1. The CDR3 totals 21 residues. With V trimmed by 4 bases and J by 0 bases, 20 bases remained unmatched. Germline lookup yields CDR1 SGHDN and CDR2 FVKESK. The entire variable domain, with the rest obtained from reference TRBV14 and TRBJ2-1, is as follows: EAGVTQFPSHSVIEKGQTVTLRCDPISGHDNLYWYRRVMGKEIKFLLHFVKESKQDESGMPNNRFLAERTGGTYSTLKVQPAELEDSGVYFCASSPRRQLRDRPTSYNEQFFGPGTRLTVL.

This clonotype occurred a few times. The gene calls are TRBV11-3 and TRBJ1-1, with 9 bases matching TRBD1. The V and J ends lost 4 bases and 5 bases, in that order; junction bases with no gene match: 11. The CDR3 sequence is 16 residues long. Germline values: CDR1 SGHNT, CDR2 YENEEA. CDR3 bases: TGTGCCAGCAGCTCCCGGTGGACAGGGGTAGAGACTGAAGCTTTCTTT. This encodes CASSSRWTGVETEAFF.

This clonotype was counted many times. V usage is TRBV3-1 and J usage is TRBJ2-5, with unresolved D. The CDR3 runs to 13 residues. CDR1 is LGHDT and CDR2 is YNNKEL in the germline V gene (reference sequence). Trimming shortened V by 5 bases and J by 5 bases, and 12 bases separated the two germline ends. CDR3 in amino acids: CASSGRFLETQYF. The CDR3 DNA follows: TGTGCCAGCAGCGGAAGATTCTTGGAGACCCAGTACTTC.

The CDR3 protein is CSASPGGLAGKETQYF. The CDR3 DNA follows: TGCAGTGCTAGTCCTGGGGGCCTAGCGGGAAAAGAGACCCAGTACTTC. The chain carries TRBV20-1 and TRBJ2-5; 9 positions match TRBD2. This CDR3 spans 16 amino acids. The ends lost 3 bases at V and 3 bases at J; junction bases unmatched: 11. CDR1 and CDR2 (germline): DFQATT, SNEGSKA (reference sequence).

This clonotype was observed a handful of times. V and J are TRBV28 and TRBJ2-7, with 10 bases identical to TRBD2. CDR3 length: 14 amino acids. The V segment lost 6 bases and the J segment 3 bases; nucleotides outside the gene matches: 5. Germline V gene sequence: CDR1 MDHEN, CDR2 SYDVKM. In nucleotides, the CDR3 is TGTGCCAGCAGCCCTTGGACTAGCGGCTACGAGCAGTACTTC. Its protein is CASSPWTSGYEQYF.

This clonotype was seen more than once but under ten times. At one of its ends the junction is not consistent with the germline gene, which may arise from a read error. V gene TRBV6-5 combines with J gene TRBJ2-7; TRBD1 matches 7 bases. The CDR3 covers 18 residues. CDR1 and CDR2 from the germline V gene are MNHEY and SVGAGI. The CDR3: CVSTTLRGQHGGSYEQYF. The CDR3 DNA reads TGTGTCAGCACCACCCTGAGGGGGCAACACGGTGGGTCCTACGAGCAGTACTTC.

This chain uses TRBV28 with TRBJ1-2; 9 bases are a match to TRBD1. Germline-derived CDR1 and CDR2 are MDHEN and SYDVKM. Unmatched junction bases numbered 8, after V lost 7 bases and J lost 2 bases. The CDR3 sequence is 15 residues long. The CDR3 region has the DNA TGTGCCAGCATTAGTCCCGGGACAGGGAACTATGGCTACACCTTC. Translation gives CASISPGTGNYGYTF.

This clonotype was detected many times. The chain carries TRBV5-1 and TRBJ1-1; TRBD1 is a possible D gene (5 bases). Germline CDR1 reads SGHRS; CDR2 reads YFSETQ. This CDR3 region has 14 residues. Trimming pared 5 bases from V and 0 bases from J, leaving 11 bases between. Here the CDR3 reads CASSSAGLNTEAFF. The CDR3 DNA is TGCGCCAGCAGTTCCGCGGGACTGAACACTGAAGCTTTCTTT.

CDR3 amino acids: CASSHLRGQGATDTQYF. CDR3 nucleotides: TGTGCCAGCAGCCATCTTCGGGGACAGGGGGCCACAGATACGCAGTATTTT. This rearrangement joins TRBV14 to TRBJ2-3, with 12 bases lining up with TRBD1. J lost 2 bases, V lost 3 bases, and 6 bases had no gene match. The CDR3 is 17 amino acids. Germline loops: CDR1 SGHDN, CDR2 FVKESK.